The 26 T cell receptor beta chains below come from one sample, sequenced in a study of identical twins. Each CDR3 protein gets one entry after TCRdb re-called the 5' RACE reads with MiXCR. The sample shows 200,000 to 250,000 distinct CDR3 sequences, about 10% of them seen only once. The sample taken for sequencing was memory T cells sorted from blood. The origin of the receptors is a man between 45 and 60 years old in good health.

In regard to this clonotype: One junction end does not reproduce the germline sequence, and a read error may be involved. The chain carries TRBV7-2 and TRBJ2-7; D is undetermined. Germline CDR1 is SGHTA and CDR2 is FQGNSA. The CDR3 loop spans 12 amino acids. The CDR3 spells CASSPSFGEEYF. The CDR3 DNA follows: TGTGCCAGCAGCCCCAGTTTTGGCGAGGAGTACTTC.

This clonotype was counted only a few times. This chain connects TRBV20-1 to TRBJ2-5; possibly TRBD1 or TRBD2 for D (6 bases each). The CDR3 consists of 13 residues. The germline CDR1 and CDR2 sequences are DFQATT and SNEGSKA (reference sequence). V lost 3 bases and J lost 4, with 12 bases in between. The CDR3 is CSASPGARETQYF. As DNA, the CDR3 is TGCAGTGCTAGCCCGGGGGCCAGAGAGACCCAGTACTTC.

This clonotype showed up just a few times. The chain has TRBV27 and TRBJ1-1; TRBD1 aligns across 7 bases. The germline CDR1 and CDR2 sequences are MNHEY and SMNVEV (reference sequence). V shed 4 bases, J shed 4 bases, and the junction held 9 bases outside the gene matches. The CDR3 has 15 residues. In DNA, the CDR3 is TGTGCCAGCAGTTCGGTTGCAGGGGGAGGCACTGAAGCTTTCTTT. It codes for CASSSVAGGGTEAFF.

This clonotype was counted many times. This chain joins TRBV5-6 and TRBJ1-3; D perhaps matches TRBD1 (5 bases). V was pared by 4 bases and J by 6 bases, with 14 bases between. Germline V gene data show CDR1 as SGHDT and CDR2 as YYEEEE. There are 14 residues in the CDR3. CDR3 bases: TGTGCCAGCAGCCCCGTTGGCGGGACAAACACCATATATTTT. It codes for CASSPVGGTNTIYF.

This chain joins TRBV28 and TRBJ2-3; 7 nucleotides agree with TRBD2. V shed 11 bases and J 2 bases; nucleotides not matched to a gene: 19. Germline V CDR1 and CDR2: MDHEN, SYDVKM. The CDR3 loop spans 17 amino acids. This chain's CDR3 is CAGAAAGLRRSTDTQYF. CDR3 bases: TGTGCCGGTGCCGCAGCGGGGCTCAGACGGTCCACAGATACGCAGTATTTT.

This rearrangement joins TRBV10-3 to TRBJ2-5; D might be TRBD2 (5 bases). CDR1 ENHRY and CDR2 SYGVKD come from the germline V gene. With 4 bases removed from V and 2 bases from J, the gap between germline ends came to 8 bases. The CDR3 has 13 amino acids. The CDR3 DNA reads as TGTGCCATCAGTGGGAGGTTTCAAGAGACCCAGTACTTC. This translates into CAISGRFQETQYF.

This clonotype was counted many times. The rearrangement joins TRBV12-3 or TRBV12-4 to TRBJ1-1; D might be TRBD1 (6 bases). The CDR3 totals 14 residues. V lost 4 bases and J lost 6, with 15 bases in between. CDR3 nucleotide sequence: TGTGCCAGCAGTTCCAGGCTGAGGGGGGCTGAAGCTTTCTTT. Its translation: CASSSRLRGAEAFF.

This clonotype was observed at least ten times. The chain links TRBV6-2 or TRBV6-3 to TRBJ1-6; 9 nucleotides match TRBD1. The germline V gene encodes CDR1 MNHEY and CDR2 SVGEGT. CDR3 length: 19 residues. V shed 5 bases, J shed 7 bases, and the junction held 18 bases outside the gene matches. The CDR3: CASSARDRVTYSENSPLHF. In nucleotides, the CDR3 is TGTGCCAGCAGTGCCCGGGACAGGGTCACCTATTCGGAAAATTCACCCCTCCACTTT.

This clonotype occurred many times. One end of the junction fails to match germline, which may point to a read error. Here the CDR3 DNA reads TGCAGTGCAAGAGATCAGGCGACCCTCTACGAGCAGTACTTC. Amino acid sequence: CSARDQATLYEQYF. This sequence joins TRBV20-1 and TRBJ2-7; D is unresolved. The V gene's germline CDR1 is DFQATT and CDR2 SNEGSKA (reference sequence). The CDR3 covers 14 residues.

The V call is TRBV3-1, the J call TRBJ2-3, with D possibly being TRBD2 (6 bases). CDR3 size: 15 residues. The germline CDR1 and CDR2 sequences are LGHDT and YNNKEL (reference sequence). The V gene lost 11 bases and the J gene lost 0 bases, with 18 bases spanning the gap. CDR3 loop: CASRRAGFSTDTQYF. CDR3 nucleotides: TGTGCCTCGCGGCGGGCGGGATTTAGCACAGATACGCAGTATTTT.

This clonotype was counted a few times. The gene calls are TRBV24-1 and TRBJ1-1, with D maybe TRBD1 (5 bases). V was trimmed by 7 bases and J by 4 bases, leaving 15 bases between them. Germline CDR1 reads KGHDR; CDR2 reads SFDVKD. The CDR3 sequence is 14 residues long. The CDR3 reads CATRGGVGRTEAFF. The CDR3 bases are TGTGCCACCAGGGGGGGAGTGGGACGCACTGAAGCTTTCTTT.

The CDR3 bases are TGTGCCAGCAGCTTAGATCGACGAAGGGGTGAGCAGTTCTTC. Its protein product is CASSLDRRRGEQFF. The chain employs TRBV11-3 and TRBJ2-1, with TRBD1 as a possible D gene (5 bases). Between the trimmed V and J ends, which lost 0 bases and 9 bases, there was a span of 12 bases. The germline V gene encodes CDR1 SGHNT and CDR2 YENEEA. CDR3 length: 14 residues.

This chain links TRBV5-5 with TRBJ2-7; 8 bases fit TRBD1. J lost 6 bases, V lost 0 bases, and 11 bases had no gene match. CDR1 SGHKS and CDR2 YYEKEE come from the germline V gene (reference sequence). This CDR3 is built from 16 residues. The CDR3 DNA is TGTGCCAGCAGCTTGGCTATGTCCTCAGGGGGCGTCGAGCAGTACTTC. Protein sequence: CASSLAMSSGGVEQYF.

This clonotype was seen repeatedly, ten times or more. The chain couples TRBV12-3 or TRBV12-4 to TRBJ2-2, with D possibly being TRBD2 (5 bases). The CDR3 sequence is 15 residues long. With 3 bases removed from V and 7 bases from J, the gap between germline ends came to 15 bases. The CDR3 sequence is CASSFILGVHGELFF. Here the CDR3 DNA reads TGTGCCAGCAGTTTTATTTTGGGAGTTCACGGGGAGCTGTTTTTT.

In its sample, this clonotype was seen a few times. CDR3 sequence (DNA): TGTGCCAGCAGCGTGAAGGGGGCGTGGGAGACCCAGTACTTC. Translating gives CASSVKGAWETQYF. The chain couples TRBV5-6 to TRBJ2-5, with 7 bases that match TRBD1. The CDR3 extends over 14 amino acids. Germline V CDR1 and CDR2: SGHDT, YYEEEE. The V gene end was trimmed by 4 bases and the J gene end by 5 bases; junction bases not matched to a gene: 8.

The sample holds many counts of this clonotype. This chain uses TRBV4-1 with TRBJ2-1, with D maybe TRBD2 (6 bases). The V gene lost 0 bases and the J gene lost 7 bases, with 10 bases spanning the gap. The CDR3 consists of 14 residues. Germline V gene data show CDR1 as MGHRA and CDR2 as YSYEKL. CDR3 loop: CASSQDPGENEQFF. CDR3 bases: TGCGCCAGCAGCCAAGATCCGGGAGAAAATGAGCAGTTCTTC.

The V and J genes are TRBV27 and TRBJ2-7, with 11 bases aligning to TRBD2. The germline gives CDR1 MNHEY, CDR2 SMNVEV (reference sequence). The CDR3 length is 16 residues. Germline trimming cut 2 bases from V and 0 bases from J; bases unmatched to any gene: 3. CDR3 in amino acids: CASSLGTSGGSYEQYF. The CDR3 DNA follows: TGTGCCAGCAGTTTAGGGACTAGCGGTGGCTCCTACGAGCAGTACTTC.

V gene TRBV5-4 combines with J gene TRBJ1-6, with D possibly being TRBD1 (6 bases). This CDR3 is 15 amino acids long. Deletions cut 0 bases from V and 9 bases from J, with 13 bases between. CDR1 is SGHNT, CDR2 YYREEE, per germline (reference sequence). CDR3 sequence: CASSLEQGGSSPLHF. The CDR3 nucleotides are TGTGCCAGCAGCTTGGAACAGGGAGGGAGTTCACCCCTCCACTTT.

The chain carries TRBV6-2 or TRBV6-3 and TRBJ1-1; D gene unclear. Trimming removed 4 bases from V and 3 bases from J, with 12 bases in between. CDR3 length equals 14 residues. In germline, CDR1 is MNHEY, CDR2 SVGEGT. This CDR3 reads CASSSSGAYTEAFF. The CDR3 DNA follows: TGTGCCAGCAGTTCGTCAGGAGCTTACACTGAAGCTTTCTTT.

This clonotype was recorded many times. This sequence joins TRBV4-3 and TRBJ1-1; the D gene is possibly TRBD1 (5 bases). The ends were cut back, 0 bases at V and 7 bases at J, with 9 bases in the middle. Germline V lookup: CDR1 LGHNA, CDR2 YSLEER. The CDR3 is 13 residues long. The CDR3 nucleotides read TGCGCCAGCAGCCAAGATTTCAGGGTTGAAGCTTTCTTT. It encodes CASSQDFRVEAFF.

This clonotype has more than one count but fewer than ten. V gene TRBV29-1 combines with J gene TRBJ2-7; unclear D gene. From germline, CDR1 is SQVTM and CDR2 ANQGSEA. Trimming left V 6 bases short and J 7 bases short, with 13 bases between. The CDR3 runs 11 residues. The CDR3 DNA sequence: TGCAGCGTGGGGATATCAGAAGAGCAGTACTTC. Protein: CSVGISEEQYF.

This clonotype has just a few counts. This sequence joins TRBV4-3 and TRBJ1-3, with D unresolved. Deletions cut 0 bases from V and 0 bases from J, with 15 bases between. The CDR3 runs to 18 residues. The germline gives CDR1 LGHNA, CDR2 YSLEER. CDR3 protein: CASSQDRVVGSSGNTIYF. CDR3 sequence (DNA): TGCGCCAGCAGCCAAGATCGGGTGGTCGGAAGCTCTGGAAACACCATATATTTT.

This clonotype was seen repeatedly, ten times or more. The V call is TRBV4-3, the J call TRBJ2-3; a weak D match, TRBD1 (5 bases). This CDR3 spans 14 amino acids. CDR1 is LGHNA, CDR2 YSLEER, per germline. The germline V and J ends were trimmed by 6 bases and 2 bases, with 12 bases remaining between them. CDR3: CASRYRINTDTQYF. CDR3 coding DNA: TGCGCCAGCAGGTACAGGATAAACACAGATACGCAGTATTTT.

This clonotype was counted at least ten times. CDR3 sequence: CASSTQQGAHETQYF. For the CDR3, the DNA is TGTGCCAGCAGCACCCAACAGGGGGCGCATGAGACCCAGTACTTC. The chain recombines TRBV7-2 with TRBJ2-5; 9 bases agree with TRBD1. The germline V gene encodes CDR1 SGHTA and CDR2 FQGNSA. The CDR3 consists of 15 residues. V lost 5 bases to trimming and J lost 5 bases; unmatched junction nucleotides: 9. The full variable domain, its missing parts supplied by reference TRBV7-2 and TRBJ2-5, is GAGVSQSPSNKVTEKGKDVELRCDPISGHTALYWYRQSLGQGLEFLIYFQGNSAPDKSGLPSDRFSAERTGGSVSTLTIQRTQQEDSAVYLCASSTQQGAHETQYFGPGTRLLVL.

V gene TRBV5-1 combines with J gene TRBJ2-7; tentatively, D is TRBD2 (6 bases). Between the trimmed V and J ends, which lost 0 bases and 0 bases, there was a span of 10 bases. The CDR3 is 15 residues long. The germline CDR1 and CDR2 sequences are SGHRS and YFSETQ. For the CDR3, the DNA is TGCGCCAGCAGCTTGGTAGCGGAGTACTCCTACGAGCAGTACTTC. Amino acid sequence: CASSLVAEYSYEQYF.

This clonotype was found many times. The chain recombines TRBV5-1 with TRBJ2-1, with TRBD1 identical over 10 bases. Per germline, CDR1 SGHRS and CDR2 YFSETQ. CDR3 length equals 14 residues. Germline trimming cut 4 bases from V and 8 bases from J; bases unmatched to any gene: 6. Here the CDR3 DNA reads TGCGCCAGCAGCCCCTGGACAGGGGGGGATGAGCAGTTCTTC. This codes for CASSPWTGGDEQFF.